The 28 T cell receptor beta chains presented below share a single source sample, sequenced in a study of OX40 agonist ivuxolimab in advanced cancers. TCRdb's table, derived via immunoSEQ multiplex PCR, lists solely in-frame clones and lacks some. Of some 98,000 clones in the sample, about 80% were seen once. This material consisted of CD4+ or CD8+ T cells sorted from blood, taken in a trial of the OX40 agonist ivuxolimab. These receptors were taken from an adult with an advanced solid tumor such as melanoma, head and neck, liver or kidney cancer.

The chain has TRBV13 and TRBJ2-3; D call uncertain. The CDR3 totals 15 residues. Trimming removed 4 bases at V and 4 bases at J, with 15 bases between. The V gene's germline CDR1 is PRHDT and CDR2 FYEKMQ (reference sequence). The CDR3 DNA reads TGTGCCAGCAGCTACCGGGCCCCCACGGCAGATACGCAGTATTTT. Protein product: CASSYRAPTADTQYF.

V is TRBV4-3 and J is TRBJ2-7; no firm D call. The germline V gene has CDR1 LGHNA and CDR2 YSLEER. This CDR3 has 13 residues. V lost 3 bases and J 3 bases, leaving 9 bases between the germline ends. The CDR3 DNA sequence: TGCGCCAGCAGCCAGCTGACGGGCTACGAGCAGTACTTC. This translates into CASSQLTGYEQYF.

This chain joins TRBV11-2 and TRBJ2-1; weak D call: TRBD1 (6 bases). The germline V and J ends were trimmed by 6 bases and 6 bases, with 12 bases remaining between them. The CDR3 consists of 13 residues. Germline V gene data show CDR1 as SGHAT and CDR2 as FQNNGV. CDR3 DNA sequence: TGTGCCAGCAGGGCAGGGGTTAGCAATGAGCAGTTCTTC. Its protein is CASRAGVSNEQFF.

The chain joins TRBV5-1 to TRBJ1-2; D unclear. Germline V gene lookup returns CDR1 SGHRS and CDR2 YFSETQ. The V and J ends lost 3 bases and 4 bases respectively, with 10 bases between them. The CDR3 sequence is 13 residues long. The CDR3 DNA reads TGCGCCAGCAGCTGGGATCGAACCTATGGCTACACCTTC. Protein product: CASSWDRTYGYTF.

The genes are TRBV4-2 and TRBJ2-1, with no clear D. Germline V lookup: CDR1 LGHNA, CDR2 YNFKEQ. V was pared by 2 bases and J by 8 bases, with 13 bases between. The CDR3 length is 14 residues. The CDR3 loop is CASSQRSRPYEQFF. The CDR3 bases are TGTGCCAGCAGCCAAAGAAGTCGCCCCTATGAGCAGTTCTTC.

The rearrangement uses TRBV12-5 and TRBJ2-1; 10 bases align to TRBD2. Germline V gene lookup returns CDR1 LGHNT and CDR2 FRNRAP. The ends lost 6 bases at V and 10 bases at J; junction bases unmatched: 9. The CDR3 contains 14 residues. The chain's CDR3 is CASGQSGGAQEQFF. The DNA of the CDR3 is TGTGCTAGTGGCCAGAGCGGGGGGGCTCAGGAGCAGTTCTTC. The entire variable domain, with the rest obtained from reference TRBV12-5 and TRBJ2-1, is as follows: DARVTQTPRHKVTEMGQEVTMRCQPILGHNTVFWYRQTMMQGLELLAYFRNRAPLDDSGMPKDRFSAEMPDATLATLKIQPSEPRDSAVYFCASGQSGGAQEQFFGPGTRLTVL.

The rearrangement uses TRBV6-5 and TRBJ1-5; 11 positions agree with TRBD1. Germline V gives CDR1 MNHEY, CDR2 SVGAGI. The J segment lost 6 bases and the V segment lost 8 bases, leaving 9 bases of the junction unmatched. The CDR3 is 15 amino acids. CDR3 loop: CASLSAGQGGQPQHF. CDR3 coding DNA: TGTGCCAGCCTTAGCGCGGGACAGGGGGGTCAGCCCCAGCATTTT.

This sequence joins TRBV6-1 and TRBJ1-2; TRBD1 is a possible D gene (6 bases). Germline lookup yields CDR1 MNHNS and CDR2 SASEGT. The CDR3 runs to 15 residues. V was pared by 1 base and J by 0 bases, with 9 bases between. The CDR3 sequence: CASSEGTGSNYGYTF. The CDR3 coding sequence is TGTGCCAGCAGTGAAGGAACAGGGTCTAACTATGGCTACACCTTC.

A single count supports this clone. The rearrangement joins TRBV2 to TRBJ2-5; D is unclear. The J call may be mistaken, given a closer DNA end match to TRBJ2-7. Germline V gene data show CDR1 as SNHLY and CDR2 as FYNNEI. The CDR3 length is 13 residues. DNA of the CDR3: TGTGCCAGCAGTGGGGTCGGCTCCTACGAGCAGTACTTC. It yields the protein CASSGVGSYEQYF.

This clone was seen a handful of times. This sequence joins TRBV6-6 and TRBJ2-7, with 7 bases lining up with TRBD2. The trim removed 4 bases at V and 0 bases at J, leaving 3 bases unmatched. The V gene's germline CDR1 is MNHNY and CDR2 SVGAGI (reference sequence). The CDR3 totals 14 residues. The CDR3: CASSWEGSSYEQYF. Here the CDR3 DNA reads TGTGCCAGCAGTTGGGAGGGAAGCTCCTACGAGCAGTACTTC.

The gene calls are TRBV7-2 and TRBJ1-5, with 9 bases matching TRBD1. Germline trimming cut 4 bases from V and 3 bases from J; bases unmatched to any gene: 4. The germline gives CDR1 SGHTA, CDR2 FQGNSA. The CDR3 loop spans 15 amino acids. CDR3 region: CASSYGTGTNQPQHF. DNA for the CDR3: TGTGCCAGCAGCTACGGGACAGGGACCAATCAGCCCCAGCATTTT.

The chain couples TRBV5-6 to TRBJ2-7, with 8 bases matching TRBD1. CDR1 and CDR2 from the germline V gene are SGHDT and YYEEEE. Unmatched junction bases numbered 1, after V lost 0 bases and J lost 5 bases. This CDR3 is built from 13 residues. CDR3 sequence reads: CASSLVDRDEQYF. CDR3 sequence (DNA): TGTGCCAGCAGCTTGGTGGACAGGGACGAGCAGTACTTC.

The J gene is TRBJ2-7, the V gene TRBV18; D not resolved. Germline CDR1 KGHSH, CDR2 LQKENI. This CDR3 contains 14 residues. Between the trimmed V and J ends, which lost 5 bases and 0 bases, there was a span of 11 bases. CDR3 nucleotides: TGTGCCAGCTCAAACGACGGATCCTCCTACGAGCAGTACTTC. Translating it yields CASSNDGSSYEQYF.

V and J are TRBV4-2 and TRBJ2-1; 8 nucleotides line up with TRBD2. Germline V gene sequence: CDR1 LGHNA, CDR2 YNFKEQ. The CDR3 is 15 residues long. V shed 1 base, J shed 4 bases, and the junction held 3 bases outside the gene matches. This CDR3 is CASSQGTSGYNEQFF. CDR3 sequence (DNA): TGTGCCAGCAGCCAAGGTACTAGCGGATACAATGAGCAGTTCTTC.

This clone has just a few counts. The rearrangement links TRBV29-1 to TRBJ2-5; D remains unclear. The CDR3 consists of 11 residues. Germline V gene sequence: CDR1 SQVTM, CDR2 ANQGSEA. The ends were cut back, 1 base at V and 5 bases at J, with 5 bases in the middle. Written as DNA, the CDR3 is TGCAGCGTTGAAGCAGTGGAGACCCAGTACTTC. Its protein product is CSVEAVETQYF.

This sequence joins TRBV2 and TRBJ2-1, with a possible D match to TRBD2 (6 bases). Germline V gene sequence: CDR1 SNHLY, CDR2 FYNNEI. There are 13 residues in the CDR3. V was clipped by 7 bases and J by 6 bases, with 13 bases between them. CDR3 nucleotides: TGTGCCAGCAAGGAGGGTAGTAGCAATGAGCAGTTCTTC. It yields the protein CASKEGSSNEQFF.

The rearrangement joins TRBV11-1 to TRBJ1-3; 9 nucleotides match TRBD1. CDR3 size: 16 residues. Germline V gene lookup returns CDR1 SGHAT and CDR2 FQDESV (reference sequence). Germline trimming cut 5 bases from V and 0 bases from J; bases unmatched to any gene: 5. CDR3 in DNA: TGTGCCAGCAGCGCTACAGGGGGCCACTCTGGAAACACCATATATTTT. It specifies CASSATGGHSGNTIYF.

The CDR3 bases are TGTGCCAGTAAGGGGACTAGCGGGAGGTTCAATGAGCAGTTCTTC. This codes for CASKGTSGRFNEQFF. V is TRBV19 and J is TRBJ2-1; 15 bases match TRBD2. With 7 bases clipped from V and 6 bases from J, the junction kept 4 bases outside the gene matches. The CDR3 consists of 15 residues. Germline V CDR1 and CDR2: LNHDA, SQIVND (reference sequence).

The CDR3 protein is CASSIEAGRPNTEAFF. CDR3 coding DNA: TGTGCCAGTAGTATAGAAGCAGGGCGACCGAACACTGAAGCTTTCTTT. The V and J genes are TRBV19 and TRBJ1-1, with D perhaps matching TRBD1 (5 bases). V was clipped by 0 bases and J by 1 base, with 12 bases between them. Per germline, CDR1 LNHDA and CDR2 SQIVND (reference sequence). This CDR3 region has 16 residues.

The J gene is TRBJ2-3, the V gene TRBV6-6; 7 bases map to TRBD2. Germline CDR1 MNHNY, CDR2 SVGAGI (reference sequence). Trimming cost V 7 bases and J 5 bases; bases outside gene matches: 12. The CDR3 is made up of 15 amino acids. In nucleotides, the CDR3 is TGTGCCAGCATCTTAGGTAGCGGGTCTATAGATACGCAGTATTTT. This encodes CASILGSGSIDTQYF.

The chain employs TRBV21-1 and TRBJ1-1. TRBV21-1 is termed a pseudogene. This CDR3 region has 16 residues. In nucleotides, the CDR3 is TGTGCCAGCAGGGGGGGGGAACTTCTCCCAAGAGCTGAAGCTTTCTTT. Amino acids: CASRGGELLPRAEAFF.

V usage is TRBV10-3 and J usage is TRBJ2-1, with a possible D match to TRBD2 (5 bases). The germline CDR1 and CDR2 sequences are ENHRY and SYGVKD. V lost 7 bases and J 10 bases, leaving 20 bases between the germline ends. The CDR3 is 14 residues long. The CDR3 DNA reads as TGTGCCATCATGGATAGCCGCGGTGACTACGAGCAGTTCTTC. Its protein product is CAIMDSRGDYEQFF.

The CDR3 sequence is CASSQAPGQPNYGYTF. The CDR3 nucleotides are TGCGCCAGCAGCCAAGCCCCAGGACAGCCTAACTATGGCTACACCTTC. This sequence joins TRBV4-1 and TRBJ1-2; D possibly corresponds to TRBD1 (6 bases). Germline-derived CDR1 and CDR2 are MGHRA and YSYEKL. V was trimmed by 1 base and J by 0 bases, leaving 12 bases between them. This CDR3 comprises 16 residues.

This CDR3 reads CAWSLGEGRINTDTQYF. CDR3 sequence (DNA): TGTGCCTGGAGTTTGGGGGAGGGCCGAATTAACACAGATACGCAGTATTTT. The chain is built from TRBV30 and TRBJ2-3; 7 bases agree with TRBD2. The V gene end was trimmed by 2 bases and the J gene end by 2 bases; junction bases not matched to a gene: 13. The CDR3 extends over 17 amino acids. The V gene's germline CDR1 is GTSNPN and CDR2 SVGIG (reference sequence).

The count of this clone is one. J is TRBJ1-1 and V is TRBV11-2; D not certain. V lost 1 base and J 5 bases, leaving 11 bases between the germline ends. Germline V CDR1 and CDR2: SGHAT, FQNNGV. This CDR3 spans 14 amino acids. CDR3 protein: CASSLARTTTEAFF. In DNA, the CDR3 is TGTGCCAGCAGCTTAGCCCGTACTACGACTGAAGCTTTCTTT.

The genes are TRBV5-1 and TRBJ1-2; no definite D call. Trimming left V 2 bases short and J 0 bases short, with 14 bases between. The CDR3 runs to 16 residues. CDR1 and CDR2 (germline): SGHRS, YFSETQ. CDR3 sequence reads: CASSLKLFTPNYGYTF. The CDR3 DNA follows: TGCGCCAGCAGCTTAAAACTATTTACCCCTAACTATGGCTACACCTTC.

The chain recombines TRBV15 with TRBJ2-7; TRBD1 might be the D (6 bases). Germline V gene sequence: CDR1 LNHNV, CDR2 YYDKDF (reference sequence). Trimming took 1 base from V and 2 from J, leaving 9 bases between them. CDR3 length equals 14 residues. The CDR3 loop is CATSRGPGAYEQYF. DNA of the CDR3: TGTGCCACCAGCAGAGGACCAGGGGCCTACGAGCAGTACTTC.

This clone was recorded only once. The chain employs TRBV2 and TRBJ1-1; TRBD1 matches at 9 bases. The V gene's germline CDR1 is SNHLY and CDR2 FYNNEI. V shed 6 bases, J shed 0 bases, and the junction held 11 bases outside the gene matches. The CDR3 is made up of 17 amino acids. CDR3 bases: TGTGCCAGCAGCCGAATCCCGGGACAGGGTTTGAACACTGAAGCTTTCTTT. Protein product: CASSRIPGQGLNTEAFF.